The 15 T cell receptor beta chains given below trace back to one sample, sequenced in a study of monozygotic twins with inflammatory bowel disease. Following a re-call of the 5' RACE reads, TCRdb has one entry per CDR3 protein and lacks DNA. The sample data list fewer than 200,000 distinct CDR3 sequences. The source material was blood. These receptors were obtained from a human donor with ulcerative colitis or Crohn's disease, or a healthy co-twin of an affected twin (not recorded which).

The J gene is TRBJ2-6, the V gene TRBV7-2. CDR1 is SGHTA, CDR2 FQGNSA, per germline. The CDR3 runs to 16 residues. The chain's CDR3 is CASSLDLQFGANVLTF.

The chain uses TRBV5-1 and TRBJ2-1; TCRdb's D call of TRBD1 is untestable without DNA. The CDR3 runs to 15 residues. The germline V gene has CDR1 SGHRS and CDR2 YFSETQ. Here the CDR3 reads CASSLGQGAPNEQFF. Together with reference TRBV5-1 and TRBJ2-1, the CDR3 gives the full variable domain: KAGVTQTPRYLIKTRGQQVTLSCSPISGHRSVSWYQQTPGQGLQFLFEYFSETQRNKGNFPGRFSGRQFSNSRSEMNVSTLELGDSALYLCASSLGQGAPNEQFFGPGTRLTVL.

The chain joins TRBV12-3 or TRBV12-4 to TRBJ2-7. The CDR3 loop spans 11 amino acids. This CDR3 reads CASSYKGEQYF.

CDR3 protein: CASSLARVSTGELFF. The chain combines TRBV7-8 with TRBJ2-2. CDR3 length equals 15 residues. CDR1 is SGHVS and CDR2 is FQNEAQ in the germline V gene.

V and J are TRBV19 and TRBJ2-3. In germline, CDR1 is LNHDA, CDR2 SQIVND (reference sequence). This CDR3 is built from 14 residues. CDR3 loop: CASSIDLEADTQYF.

The genes are TRBV20-1 and TRBJ1-5. Looked up from germline, CDR1 is DFQATT and CDR2 is SNEGSKA (reference sequence). The CDR3 contains 12 residues. The CDR3 loop is CSARDGNQPQHF.

This rearrangement joins TRBV18 to TRBJ1-5; the TCRdb call, TRBD1, lacks DNA for checking. Per the germline V gene, CDR1 is KGHSH and CDR2 is LQKENI. The CDR3 runs 14 residues. The chain's CDR3 is CASSLGQPNQPQHF.

V is TRBV11-2 and J is TRBJ2-7; there is no DNA to check the TCRdb D call of TRBD1. The CDR3 runs 13 residues. Germline V gene data show CDR1 as SGHAT and CDR2 as FQNNGV. The CDR3 sequence: CASSLEVFQGMGF.

The chain has TRBV5-1 and TRBJ2-7. The CDR3 loop spans 15 amino acids. Germline V lookup: CDR1 SGHRS, CDR2 YFSETQ. CDR3 region: CASSFRAESSYEQYF.

V is TRBV7-2 and J is TRBJ2-7; the TCRdb call, TRBD1, lacks DNA for checking. In germline, CDR1 is SGHTA, CDR2 FQGNSA. The CDR3 spans 14 residues. The CDR3 loop is CASSLATGSYEQYF.

The V and J genes are TRBV7-9 and TRBJ1-1. The CDR3 consists of 14 residues. The V gene's germline CDR1 is SEHNR and CDR2 FQNEAQ (reference sequence). CDR3 residues: CASSSGLGDTEAFF.

The CDR3 is CASSSLKSRLNSPLHF. The gene calls are TRBV7-2 and TRBJ1-6. Germline CDR1 is SGHTA and CDR2 is FQGNSA. The CDR3 contains 16 residues.

The chain uses TRBV24-1 and TRBJ2-1. The CDR3 is 15 residues long. CDR1 is KGHDR, CDR2 SFDVKD, per germline. The CDR3 sequence: CATSDIGRTYNEQFF.

The gene calls are TRBV27 and TRBJ2-5. Germline CDR1 is MNHEY and CDR2 is SMNVEV (reference sequence). The CDR3 runs 11 residues. This CDR3 is CASVRQETQYF.

This chain connects TRBV12-3 or TRBV12-4 to TRBJ2-5; with no DNA, the TCRdb D assignment of TRBD1 cannot be verified. This CDR3 is 16 amino acids long. CDR3 sequence reads: CASRPDRGWGKETQYF.